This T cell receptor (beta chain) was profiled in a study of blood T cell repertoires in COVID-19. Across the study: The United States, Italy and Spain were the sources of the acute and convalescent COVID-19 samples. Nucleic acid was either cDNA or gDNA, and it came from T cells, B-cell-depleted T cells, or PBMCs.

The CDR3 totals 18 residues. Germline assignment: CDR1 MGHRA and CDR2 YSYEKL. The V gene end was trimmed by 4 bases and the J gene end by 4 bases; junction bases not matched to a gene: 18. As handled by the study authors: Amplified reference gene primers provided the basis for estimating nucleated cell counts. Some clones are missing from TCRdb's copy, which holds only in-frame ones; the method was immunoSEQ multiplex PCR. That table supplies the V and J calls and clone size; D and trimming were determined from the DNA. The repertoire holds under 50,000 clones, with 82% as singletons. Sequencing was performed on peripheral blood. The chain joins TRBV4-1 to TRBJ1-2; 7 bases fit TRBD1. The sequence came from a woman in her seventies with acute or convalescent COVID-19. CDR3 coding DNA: TGCGCCAGCAGCCCAAGCCCACGGTCGCTGGCAGGGGGCTATGGCTACACCTTC. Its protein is CASSPSPRSLAGGYGYTF.